The T cell receptor (beta chain) described here comes from a study of T cells in Graves' hyperthyroidism and ophthalmopathy. There were TCR beta CDR3 regions amplified from RNA transcripts. Primed by the HTBI set, a first-round RT-PCR was run on the TCR CDR3. TCRdb re-called the multiplex PCR reads through MiXCR, storing one row per CDR3 protein. The table includes about 200,000 distinct CDR3 sequences, around 18% detected once. In its sample, this clonotype was seen many times. The receptor comes from a man aged 40-50 years with Graves' hyperthyroidism. Sample: blood.

This CDR3 is CASRSGGGGEQYF. The CDR3 coding sequence is TGTGCCAGCAGATCAGGGGGCGGCGGCGAGCAGTACTTC. The chain joins TRBV5-4 to TRBJ2-7, with 8 nucleotides matching TRBD1. Per germline, CDR1 SGHNT and CDR2 YYREEE (reference sequence). The CDR3 has 13 residues. V trimming: 5 bases; J trimming: 6 bases; junction bases outside the gene matches: 7.